Listed below are T cell receptor beta chains from one sample, sequenced in a study of blood T cell repertoires in COVID-19. Some clones are missing from TCRdb's copy, which holds only in-frame ones; the method was immunoSEQ multiplex PCR. The table lists 200,000 to 250,000 clones, 80% to 85% of them singletons. The sequenced sample consisted of PBMCs or T cells enriched from blood (not recorded which). The receptors were sampled from a middle-aged woman who had recovered from COVID-19. CDR3s include the opening cysteine and the closing phenylalanine or tryptophan. Each record gives: CDR3 protein, CDR3 DNA, V gene, clone size, D gene, J gene. D genes are given only for firm matches. Expanded clones get a size class; other rows say once, few or many, or leave the size out.

CDR3aa: CASSRGTSANEQFF; CDR3nt: TGTGCCAGCAGCCGAGGGACTAGCGCTAATGAGCAGTTCTTC; v_gene: TRBV3-1/TRBV3-2; abundance: -; d_gene: TRBD2; j_gene: TRBJ2-1
CDR3aa: CASLGKNRVTNTEAFF; CDR3nt: TGTGCCAGCCTAGGAAAAAACAGGGTGACGAACACTGAAGCTTTCTTT; v_gene: TRBV6-8; abundance: -; d_gene: -; j_gene: TRBJ1-1
CDR3aa: CASSPSEFPGELFF; CDR3nt: TGTGCCAGCTCACCATCGGAGTTTCCCGGGGAGCTGTTTTTT; v_gene: TRBV18; abundance: -; d_gene: -; j_gene: TRBJ2-2
CDR3aa: CASSQALSGQGDTF; CDR3nt: TGCGCCAGCAGCCAGGCCCTCTCGGGACAGGGAGACACCTTC; v_gene: TRBV4-1; abundance: -; d_gene: TRBD1; j_gene: TRBJ1-2
CDR3aa: CASSLNRGRGFNYGYTF; CDR3nt: TGTGCCAGTAGTTTAAACAGGGGGCGCGGGTTTAACTATGGCTACACCTTC; v_gene: TRBV19; abundance: -; d_gene: TRBD1; j_gene: TRBJ1-2
CDR3aa: CASSPFAESSGNTIYF; CDR3nt: TGTGCCAGCTCACCATTTGCAGAAAGCTCTGGAAACACCATATATTTT; v_gene: TRBV18; abundance: -; d_gene: -; j_gene: TRBJ1-3
CDR3aa: CATSTGLNTEAFF; CDR3nt: TGCGCCACATCGACAGGATTGAACACTGAAGCTTTCTTT; v_gene: TRBV4-1; abundance: -; d_gene: -; j_gene: TRBJ1-1
CDR3aa: CASQPTSGITGELFF; CDR3nt: TGTGCCAGCCAGCCGACTAGCGGGATCACCGGGGAGCTGTTTTTT; v_gene: TRBV3-1/TRBV3-2; abundance: -; d_gene: TRBD2; j_gene: TRBJ2-2
CDR3aa: CASSLVRSGDGEQYF; CDR3nt: TGTGCCAGCAGCTTAGTTCGGTCAGGGGATGGCGAGCAGTACTTC; v_gene: TRBV7-9; abundance: -; d_gene: -; j_gene: TRBJ2-7
CDR3aa: CASTTLGQGGTQYF; CDR3nt: TGTGCCAGCACAACCTTAGGACAGGGGGGGACCCAGTACTTC; v_gene: TRBV28; abundance: -; d_gene: TRBD1; j_gene: TRBJ2-5
CDR3aa: CATSRDEALTSGYTF; CDR3nt: TGTGCCACCAGCAGAGATGAGGCCCTAACTAGCGGCTACACCTTC; v_gene: TRBV15; abundance: -; d_gene: -; j_gene: TRBJ1-2
CDR3aa: CASSQRGGRNEQFF; CDR3nt: TGTGCCAGCAGCCAGAGGGGCGGGAGAAATGAGCAGTTCTTC; v_gene: TRBV4-2; abundance: -; d_gene: TRBD2; j_gene: TRBJ2-1
CDR3aa: CASSLAGTGIGTEAFF; CDR3nt: TGTGCCAGCAGCCTGGCCGGGACAGGGATTGGCACTGAAGCTTTCTTT; v_gene: TRBV7-8; abundance: -; d_gene: TRBD1; j_gene: TRBJ1-1
CDR3aa: CASSRGLAGGGTDTQYF; CDR3nt: TGTGCCAGCAGCCGCGGACTAGCGGGAGGAGGCACAGATACGCAGTATTTT; v_gene: TRBV5-8; abundance: -; d_gene: TRBD2; j_gene: TRBJ2-3
CDR3aa: CASSDTGLRAYEQYF; CDR3nt: TGTGCCAGCAGTGATACAGGTCTTCGCGCCTACGAGCAGTACTTC; v_gene: TRBV28; abundance: -; d_gene: -; j_gene: TRBJ2-7
CDR3aa: CASGLTSPPGQAHYNSPLHF; CDR3nt: TGTGCTAGTGGTTTAACGAGCCCCCCGGGACAAGCGCACTATAATTCACCCCTCCACTTT; v_gene: TRBV12-5; abundance: -; d_gene: -; j_gene: TRBJ1-6
CDR3aa: CSVDGGTSGAFLEQYF; CDR3nt: TGCAGCGTTGACGGCGGTACTAGCGGAGCATTTCTGGAGCAGTACTTC; v_gene: TRBV29-1; abundance: -; d_gene: TRBD2; j_gene: TRBJ2-7
CDR3aa: CASSPPNTNYGYTF; CDR3nt: TGTGCCAGCTCACCACCCAACACAAACTATGGCTACACCTTC; v_gene: TRBV18; abundance: -; d_gene: -; j_gene: TRBJ1-2
CDR3aa: CASSPGRNTDTQYF; CDR3nt: TGCGCCAGCAGCCCAGGGAGGAACACAGATACGCAGTATTTT; v_gene: TRBV4-3; abundance: -; d_gene: -; j_gene: TRBJ2-3
CDR3aa: CASSLQDRGETQYF; CDR3nt: TGTGCCAGCAGCTTACAAGACAGGGGGGAGACCCAGTACTTC; v_gene: TRBV11-3; abundance: -; d_gene: TRBD1; j_gene: TRBJ2-5
CDR3aa: CARSGSHPDTEAFF; CDR3nt: TGTGCCAGAAGCGGTTCCCACCCGGACACTGAAGCTTTCTTT; v_gene: TRBV5-3; abundance: -; d_gene: -; j_gene: TRBJ1-1
CDR3aa: CASSFLTPTGQETQYF; CDR3nt: TGTGCCAGCAGCTTTCTGACCCCGACAGGTCAAGAGACCCAGTACTTC; v_gene: TRBV5-8; abundance: -; d_gene: -; j_gene: TRBJ2-5
CDR3aa: CASTGGQVTEAFF; CDR3nt: TGTGCCAGCACAGGGGGGCAGGTCACTGAAGCTTTCTTT; v_gene: TRBV25-1; abundance: -; d_gene: TRBD1; j_gene: TRBJ1-1
CDR3aa: CATRQDESYGYTF; CDR3nt: TGTGCCACGCGACAGGATGAAAGCTATGGCTACACCTTC; v_gene: TRBV10-3; abundance: -; d_gene: -; j_gene: TRBJ1-2
CDR3aa: CASIELGDNSPLHF; CDR3nt: TGTGCCAGCATTGAACTGGGAGATAATTCACCCCTCCACTTT; v_gene: TRBV7-7; abundance: -; d_gene: -; j_gene: TRBJ1-6
CDR3aa: CASSQIGLAVGNEQFF; CDR3nt: TGTGCCAGCAGCCAGATAGGACTAGCGGTTGGAAATGAGCAGTTCTTC; v_gene: TRBV3-1/TRBV3-2; abundance: -; d_gene: TRBD2; j_gene: TRBJ2-1
CDR3aa: CASSFRDRGYEQYF; CDR3nt: TGTGCCAGCAGCTTCCGGGACAGGGGCTACGAGCAGTACTTC; v_gene: TRBV13; abundance: few; d_gene: TRBD1; j_gene: TRBJ2-7
CDR3aa: CASSRGGSGANVLTF; CDR3nt: TGTGCCAGCAGTCGAGGGGGCTCTGGGGCCAACGTCCTGACTTTC; v_gene: TRBV6-5; abundance: -; d_gene: -; j_gene: TRBJ2-6
CDR3aa: CASTRTSGRTGELFF; CDR3nt: TGTGCCAGCACCCGGACTAGCGGGAGGACCGGGGAGCTGTTTTTT; v_gene: TRBV9; abundance: -; d_gene: TRBD2; j_gene: TRBJ2-2
CDR3aa: CASSERIMNTEAFF; CDR3nt: TGTGCCAGCAGTGAGCGGATCATGAACACTGAAGCTTTCTTT; v_gene: TRBV2; abundance: -; d_gene: -; j_gene: TRBJ1-1
CDR3aa: CASRGGPGRTEAFF; CDR3nt: TGCGCCAGCAGAGGAGGGCCTGGGCGCACTGAAGCTTTCTTT; v_gene: TRBV5-1; abundance: -; d_gene: -; j_gene: TRBJ1-1
CDR3aa: CATSDTRAGNTEAFF; CDR3nt: TGTGCCACCAGTGATACGCGGGCGGGGAACACTGAAGCTTTCTTT; v_gene: TRBV24-1; abundance: -; d_gene: -; j_gene: TRBJ1-1
CDR3aa: CASSLGDEQFF; CDR3nt: TGTGCCAGCAGCTTAGGCGATGAGCAGTTCTTC; v_gene: TRBV7-2; abundance: -; d_gene: -; j_gene: TRBJ2-1
CDR3aa: CASSQGLATNNEQFF; CDR3nt: TGCGCCAGCAGCCAAGGACTAGCGACTAACAATGAGCAGTTCTTC; v_gene: TRBV4-3; abundance: -; d_gene: TRBD2; j_gene: TRBJ2-1
CDR3aa: CASSQGGTGSYGYTF; CDR3nt: TGTGCCAGCAGCCAAGGGGGCACAGGGAGCTATGGCTACACCTTC; v_gene: TRBV3-1/TRBV3-2; abundance: -; d_gene: -; j_gene: TRBJ1-2
CDR3aa: CASRGVGGDVAGNTIYF; CDR3nt: TGTGCCAGTAGAGGGGTCGGAGGGGACGTGGCTGGAAACACCATATATTTT; v_gene: TRBV19; abundance: -; d_gene: -; j_gene: TRBJ1-3
CDR3aa: CASRLSPGELFF; CDR3nt: TGTGCCAGCAGGTTAAGCCCCGGGGAGCTGTTTTTT; v_gene: TRBV5-5; abundance: -; d_gene: -; j_gene: TRBJ2-2
CDR3aa: CASSLETGEYGYTF; CDR3nt: TGTGCCAGCTCCCTCGAAACAGGGGAATATGGCTACACCTTC; v_gene: TRBV18; abundance: -; d_gene: TRBD1; j_gene: TRBJ1-2
CDR3aa: CASKAGPNTEAFF; CDR3nt: TGCGCCAGCAAGGCGGGACCGAACACTGAAGCTTTCTTT; v_gene: TRBV10-2; abundance: -; d_gene: -; j_gene: TRBJ1-1
CDR3aa: CASSQVAGYTEKLFF; CDR3nt: TGCGCCAGCAGCCAAGTAGCAGGGTATACTGAAAAACTGTTTTTT; v_gene: TRBV4-1; abundance: once; d_gene: -; j_gene: TRBJ1-4
CDR3aa: CASSEDSLGNIQYF; CDR3nt: TGCGCCAGCAGTGAAGACAGCCTGGGAAACATTCAGTACTTC; v_gene: TRBV10-1; abundance: -; d_gene: -; j_gene: TRBJ2-4
CDR3aa: CASSLPPGLASSSYEQYF; CDR3nt: TGTGCCAGCAGCTTACCTCCGGGACTAGCCTCGAGCTCCTACGAGCAGTACTTC; v_gene: TRBV7-9; abundance: -; d_gene: TRBD2; j_gene: TRBJ2-7
CDR3aa: CASSSRDNNEQFF; CDR3nt: TGTGCCAGCAGTTCCCGGGACAACAATGAGCAGTTCTTC; v_gene: TRBV7-3; abundance: once; d_gene: -; j_gene: TRBJ2-1
CDR3aa: CASSISGVPNEQFF; CDR3nt: TGTGCCAGTAGTATAAGCGGGGTGCCTAATGAGCAGTTCTTC; v_gene: TRBV19; abundance: -; d_gene: TRBD2; j_gene: TRBJ2-1
CDR3aa: CATPPTGAGELFF; CDR3nt: TGTGCCACTCCACCTACAGGGGCCGGGGAGCTGTTTTTT; v_gene: TRBV19; abundance: -; d_gene: TRBD1; j_gene: TRBJ2-2
CDR3aa: CASSLLPSVETQYF; CDR3nt: TGTGCCAGCAGCTTACTCCCTAGCGTAGAGACCCAGTACTTC; v_gene: TRBV7-8; abundance: -; d_gene: -; j_gene: TRBJ2-5
CDR3aa: CASSLGRKANSPLHF; CDR3nt: TGTGCCAGCAGCTTAGGGAGAAAAGCTAATTCACCCCTCCACTTT; v_gene: TRBV7-9; abundance: -; d_gene: -; j_gene: TRBJ1-6
CDR3aa: CSVGGGNSWSSYNEQFF; CDR3nt: TGCAGCGTGGGTGGGGGGAATAGCTGGAGCTCCTACAATGAGCAGTTCTTC; v_gene: TRBV29-1; abundance: once; d_gene: -; j_gene: TRBJ2-1
CDR3aa: CASRTGAAGELFF; CDR3nt: TGTGCCAGCAGGACAGGGGCGGCCGGGGAGCTGTTTTTT; v_gene: TRBV28; abundance: -; d_gene: TRBD1; j_gene: TRBJ2-2
CDR3aa: CASSLGQTFTDTQYF; CDR3nt: TGCGCCAGCAGCTTGGGGCAGACTTTCACAGATACGCAGTATTTT; v_gene: TRBV5-1; abundance: few; d_gene: -; j_gene: TRBJ2-3
CDR3aa: CASTQQDFSYTF; CDR3nt: TGTGCCAGCACCCAACAGGATTTCAGCTACACCTTC; v_gene: TRBV28; abundance: -; d_gene: -; j_gene: TRBJ1-2
CDR3aa: CASSLGQGFSNQPQHF; CDR3nt: TGTGCCAGCAGCTTGGGGCAGGGGTTTAGCAATCAGCCCCAGCATTTT; v_gene: TRBV7-2; abundance: -; d_gene: -; j_gene: TRBJ1-5
CDR3aa: CATSSTSGRLSNEQFF; CDR3nt: TGTGCCACCAGCTCAACTAGCGGGAGGCTGTCTAATGAGCAGTTCTTC; v_gene: TRBV24-1; abundance: -; d_gene: TRBD2; j_gene: TRBJ2-1
CDR3aa: CASATGWGTDTQYF; CDR3nt: TGTGCCAGTGCTACAGGATGGGGCACAGATACGCAGTATTTT; v_gene: TRBV19; abundance: -; d_gene: -; j_gene: TRBJ2-3
CDR3aa: CAWSRERGANVLTF; CDR3nt: TGTGCCTGGAGTCGGGAGAGAGGGGCCAACGTCCTGACTTTC; v_gene: TRBV30; abundance: -; d_gene: -; j_gene: TRBJ2-6
CDR3aa: CASSGRTGTDTQYF; CDR3nt: TGTGCCAGCAGTGGAAGGACTGGGACAGATACGCAGTATTTT; v_gene: TRBV25-1; abundance: -; d_gene: -; j_gene: TRBJ2-3
CDR3aa: CASSKPGLAAYEQYF; CDR3nt: TGTGCCAGCAGCAAACCGGGACTAGCGGCCTACGAGCAGTACTTC; v_gene: TRBV28; abundance: -; d_gene: TRBD2; j_gene: TRBJ2-7
CDR3aa: CASSDSQGIPQHF; CDR3nt: TGTGCCAGCAGTGACTCCCAGGGGATCCCCCAGCATTTT; v_gene: TRBV6-6; abundance: -; d_gene: -; j_gene: TRBJ1-5
CDR3aa: CASSVRARNSPLHF; CDR3nt: TGTGCCAGCAGCGTACGAGCCCGTAATTCACCCCTCCACTTT; v_gene: TRBV7-2; abundance: -; d_gene: -; j_gene: TRBJ1-6
CDR3aa: CASSFYREQPQHF; CDR3nt: TGTGCCAGCAGCTTTTACCGGGAACAGCCCCAGCATTTT; v_gene: TRBV7-2; abundance: -; d_gene: -; j_gene: TRBJ1-5